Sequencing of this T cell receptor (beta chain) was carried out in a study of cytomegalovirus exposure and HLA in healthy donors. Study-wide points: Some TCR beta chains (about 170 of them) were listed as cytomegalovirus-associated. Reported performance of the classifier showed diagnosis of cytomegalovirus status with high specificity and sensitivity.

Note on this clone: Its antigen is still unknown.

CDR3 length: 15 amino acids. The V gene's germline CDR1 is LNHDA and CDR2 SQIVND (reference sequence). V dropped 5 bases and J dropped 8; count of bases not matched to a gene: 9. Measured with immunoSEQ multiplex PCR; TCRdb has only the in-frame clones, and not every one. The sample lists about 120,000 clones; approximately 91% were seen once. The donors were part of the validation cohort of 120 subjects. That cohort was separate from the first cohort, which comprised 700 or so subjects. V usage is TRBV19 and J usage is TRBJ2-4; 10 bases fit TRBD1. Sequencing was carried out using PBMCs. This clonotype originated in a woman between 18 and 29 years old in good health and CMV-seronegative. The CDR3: CASSVTGTGVDIQYF. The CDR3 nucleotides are TGTGCCAGTAGTGTCACCGGGACAGGGGTCGACATTCAGTACTTC.